Listed here are 7 T cell receptor beta chains from one sample, sequenced in a study of blood T cell repertoires in COVID-19. Repertoires were generated with immunoSEQ multiplex PCR, while TCRdb's copy carries only in-frame clones and drops some. This repertoire shows a few hundred thousand clones, roughly 85% found once; its top ten account for less than 3%. Sequenced input: peripheral blood. The receptor source for this set is a woman aged 25 to 45 with active or convalescent COVID-19.

V gene TRBV7-2 combines with J gene TRBJ1-6; 7 bases align to TRBD1. This CDR3 region has 15 residues. V lost 1 base, J lost 10 bases, and 7 bases stayed unmatched. Germline assignment: CDR1 SGHTA and CDR2 FQGNSA. CDR3 bases: TGTGCCAGCAGCTTAGAGGGACAGCCGACCTCACCCCTCCACTTT. Protein: CASSLEGQPTSPLHF.

V is TRBV6-6 and J is TRBJ2-4; 7 nucleotides match TRBD1. With V trimmed by 2 bases and J by 7 bases, 8 bases remained unmatched. The V gene's germline CDR1 is MNHNY and CDR2 SVGAGI (reference sequence). This CDR3 has 15 amino acids. CDR3 in amino acids: CASSYPGQLGNIQYF. Written as DNA, the CDR3 is TGTGCCAGCAGTTACCCGGGACAGTTGGGCAACATTCAGTACTTC.

This clone occurred a few times. The chain links TRBV10-2 to TRBJ2-2, with D tentatively TRBD1 (6 bases). CDR1 WSHSY and CDR2 SAAADI come from the germline V gene. CDR3 length: 13 amino acids. Trimming shortened V by 6 bases and J by 7 bases, and 12 bases separated the two germline ends. This CDR3 is CASSHRVGGELFF. The CDR3 nucleotides read TGCGCCAGCAGCCACAGGGTGGGCGGGGAGCTGTTTTTT.

About this clone: The sample has other DNA sequences that encode this CDR3 too. The rearrangement joins TRBV7-8 to TRBJ1-1; 7 nucleotides line up with TRBD1. This CDR3 has 14 amino acids. The germline V gene encodes CDR1 SGHVS and CDR2 FQNEAQ. V trimming: 1 base; J trimming: 10 bases; junction bases outside the gene matches: 9. The CDR3 spells CASSLGVGQGGAFF. Written as DNA, the CDR3 is TGTGCCAGCAGCTTAGGGGTAGGTCAGGGGGGAGCTTTCTTT.

The rearrangement links TRBV30 to TRBJ1-1; 9 bases are shared with TRBD1. CDR1 GTSNPN and CDR2 SVGIG come from the germline V gene (reference sequence). Losses at the gene ends were 5 bases for V and 2 bases for J; bases not matched to a gene: 3. The CDR3 is made up of 13 amino acids. This CDR3 reads CAWHTGGNTEAFF. DNA of the CDR3: TGTGCCTGGCACACAGGGGGCAACACTGAAGCTTTCTTT.

This clone showed up just once. The chain employs TRBV27 and TRBJ1-1, with D unclear. Trimming cost V 2 bases and J 1 base, with 5 bases left between them. The CDR3 sequence is 13 residues long. The V gene's germline CDR1 is MNHEY and CDR2 SMNVEV (reference sequence). The CDR3 DNA reads TGTGCCAGCAGTTTAGCGGGGAACACTGAAGCTTTCTTT. Its translation: CASSLAGNTEAFF.

The chain employs TRBV7-2 and TRBJ2-1; 11 bases are a match to TRBD1. V gave up 5 bases and J gave up 2 bases; unmatched junction bases: 5. Germline loops: CDR1 SGHTA, CDR2 FQGNSA. The CDR3 consists of 16 residues. The CDR3 protein is CASSPEGQGAYNEQFF. CDR3 coding DNA: TGTGCCAGCAGCCCAGAGGGACAGGGGGCCTACAATGAGCAGTTCTTC.